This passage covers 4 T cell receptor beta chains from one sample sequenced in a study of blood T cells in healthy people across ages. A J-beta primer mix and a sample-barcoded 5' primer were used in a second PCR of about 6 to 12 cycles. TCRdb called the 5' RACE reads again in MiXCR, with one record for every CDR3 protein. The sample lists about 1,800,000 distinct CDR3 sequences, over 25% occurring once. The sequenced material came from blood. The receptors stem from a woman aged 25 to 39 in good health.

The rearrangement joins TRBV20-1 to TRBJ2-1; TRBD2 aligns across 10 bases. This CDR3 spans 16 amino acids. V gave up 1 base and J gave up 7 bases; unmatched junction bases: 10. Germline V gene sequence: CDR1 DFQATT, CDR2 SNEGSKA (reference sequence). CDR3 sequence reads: CSARGSSGRAPNEQFF. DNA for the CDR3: TGCAGTGCTAGAGGTTCGAGCGGGAGGGCCCCGAATGAGCAGTTCTTC.

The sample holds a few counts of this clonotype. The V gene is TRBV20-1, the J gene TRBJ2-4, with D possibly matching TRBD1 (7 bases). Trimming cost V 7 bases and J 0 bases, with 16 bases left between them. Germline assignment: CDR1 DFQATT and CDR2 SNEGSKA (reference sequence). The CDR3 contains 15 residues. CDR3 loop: CSVTTGRLAKNIQYF. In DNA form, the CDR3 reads TGCAGTGTCACGACAGGGAGGCTAGCCAAAAACATTCAGTACTTC.

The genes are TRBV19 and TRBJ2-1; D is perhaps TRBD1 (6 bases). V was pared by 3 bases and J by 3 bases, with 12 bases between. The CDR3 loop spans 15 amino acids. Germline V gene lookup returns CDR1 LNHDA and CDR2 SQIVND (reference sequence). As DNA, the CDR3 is TGTGCCAGTAGTATTAAAGGGGGTTTCTACAATGAGCAGTTCTTC. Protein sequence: CASSIKGGFYNEQFF.

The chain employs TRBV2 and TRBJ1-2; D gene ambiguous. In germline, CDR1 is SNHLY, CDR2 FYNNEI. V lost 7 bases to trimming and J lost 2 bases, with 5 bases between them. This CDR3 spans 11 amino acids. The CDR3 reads CASNPNYGYTF. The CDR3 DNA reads TGTGCCAGCAATCCGAACTATGGCTACACCTTC.